This TCR beta chain was profiled in a study of blood T cell repertoires in COVID-19 (TCRdb year 2020). Regarding the complete study: Collaborator samples came from the United States, Italy and Spain and covered acute and convalescent phases of COVID-19. The material from the prospective study consisted of cDNA or gDNA derived from T cells, B-cell-depleted T cells, or PBMCs. The dataset comprised deeply sampled blood TCRbeta repertoires from subjects exposed to, actively infected with, or recovered from COVID-19. A freely available public database, intended as a resource for researchers studying the immune response to SARS-CoV-2, is where the repertoires were released. Samples came from the ongoing ImmuneRACE study (first 160 participants) plus 1,254 subjects from 6 global collaborators. The sample metadata nearly always contained a de-identified subject ID, COVID-19 status, age in years and sex. Where HLA class I and class II types were available, the types were taken from metadata supplied by the sample provider, not from assay-based typing. Paper-wide results and their limitations: Clinical and demographic metadata were provided uncurated, with the amount varying by source and participant.

TCRbeta CDR3 regions were amplified from genomic DNA by means of the immunoSEQ Assay, a bias-controlled multiplex PCR. On the study's bioinformatics: Within the assay, amplification of reference gene primers was used to estimate how many nucleated cells each sample contained. Sequence reads were collapsed and filtered to measure the absolute abundance of every unique TCRbeta CDR3 rearrangement. For each sample, productive Simpson clonality was calculated as the square root of Simpson's diversity index over productive rearrangements. This is the immuneACCESS table as TCRdb keeps it, with only in-frame sequences that have V and J called. A part of the clones is gone; compared with another copy, unresolved V genes explain less than half, and the rest is unexplained. V, J and clone size derive from that table, while D and trimming were established from the DNA sequence. This sample is represented by 200,000 to 250,000 clones; around nine tenths of them were singletons. 0.75% to 1% of the sample is taken by the ten largest.

Sequences LNHDA (CDR1) and SQIVND (CDR2) are obtained from the germline V gene (reference sequence). Taken from cysteine to phenylalanine, the CDR3 has 17 residues. The CDR3 DNA has 51 bases and is translated from base 1. The germline V and J ends show losses of 1 base and 8 bases respectively, and no gene match explains 14 bases of the junction. For this clone: Its antigen target is currently unknown. No qualities accompany the bases; no much larger clone lies one base away.

At one collaborating source in Seattle, patients were enrolled during active infection and were followed longitudinally through the course of disease. Whole blood was collected in K2EDTA tubes by collaborating institutions according to the institutions' own protocols. For TCRbeta analysis, collaborator samples were shipped as frozen whole blood, as isolated PBMCs, or as DNA extracted from either sample type. The source of this sequence is a man in his 60s with COVID-19, enrolled during active disease. Here the chain combines TRBV19 and TRBJ2-1; 7 middle bases align to TRBD1. Sequencing used peripheral blood. The CDR3 is CASSIAPPGQHLDEQFF. The DNA reads as follows: TGTGCCAGTAGTATAGCTCCCCCGGGACAGCATCTGGATGAGCAGTTCTTC.